One sample yielded the 10 T cell receptor beta chains listed below, sequenced in a study of long-term antiretroviral therapy in people with HIV. Sequencing used immunoSEQ v3.0 at survey level. This table comes from immunoSEQ multiplex PCR, and its TCRdb copy is limited to in-frame clones, with some not included. The sample lists roughly 31,000 clones, around 85% occurring once. The material was unsorted PBMCs, obtained about 5 years before starting antiretroviral therapy. These receptors were taken from a man aged 50 or older with HIV.

This chain joins TRBV4-3 and TRBJ1-3; no firm D call. The germline V gene has CDR1 LGHNA and CDR2 YSLEER. V was shortened by 1 base and J by 5 bases, with 9 bases between the two germline ends. This CDR3 region has 14 residues. Here the CDR3 DNA reads TGCGCCAGCAGCCAAGTCTTCAGGAGAAACACCATATATTTT. Translated, it gives CASSQVFRRNTIYF.

The chain employs TRBV5-1 and TRBJ2-7, with TRBD2 matching 9 bases. The CDR3 is 16 residues long. Trimming took 0 bases from V and 4 from J; bases not matched to a gene: 8. Germline V gene data show CDR1 as SGHRS and CDR2 as YFSETQ. The CDR3 here is CASSLGLGGGVYEQYF. CDR3 bases: TGCGCCAGCAGCTTGGGTTTGGGCGGGGGGGTTTACGAGCAGTACTTC. Drawing the rest from reference TRBV5-1 and TRBJ2-7, the complete variable domain is KAGVTQTPRYLIKTRGQQVTLSCSPISGHRSVSWYQQTPGQGLQFLFEYFSETQRNKGNFPGRFSGRQFSNSRSEMNVSTLELGDSALYLCASSLGLGGGVYEQYFGPGTRLTVT.

This chain links TRBV11-1 with TRBJ2-3, with 14 positions matching TRBD2. Trimming took 5 bases from V and 4 from J; bases not matched to a gene: 2. The length of the CDR3 is 15 residues. CDR1 and CDR2 (germline): SGHAT, FQDESV (reference sequence). CDR3 in amino acids: CASSPGLAGADTQYF. The CDR3 region has the DNA TGTGCCAGCAGCCCGGGACTAGCGGGGGCAGATACGCAGTATTTT.

This chain connects TRBV13 to TRBJ1-3, with D possibly TRBD1 on 6 matching bases. Germline lookup yields CDR1 PRHDT and CDR2 FYEKMQ (reference sequence). The CDR3 length is 17 residues. Trimming stripped 4 bases from V and 3 bases from J, with 19 bases between. The CDR3 bases are TGTGCCAGCAGCTCCCCCGGGAGGGGGAGGAATGGAAACACCATATATTTT. It codes for CASSSPGRGRNGNTIYF.

A single count supports this clone. J is TRBJ1-4 and V is TRBV12-5, with D unresolved. V was clipped by 1 base and J by 7 bases, with 13 bases between them. The CDR3 extends over 15 amino acids. Germline CDR1 and CDR2: LGHNT and FRNRAP. The CDR3 DNA reads as TGTGCTAGTGGTTTGGCTCGGGGTTACGGTGAAAAACTGTTTTTT. Protein product: CASGLARGYGEKLFF.

In this sample, this clone turned up once. The V call is TRBV5-5, the J call TRBJ1-5, with 7 bases fitting TRBD1. CDR3 length: 16 amino acids. The V segment lost 3 bases and the J segment 5 bases; nucleotides outside the gene matches: 11. Germline values: CDR1 SGHKS, CDR2 YYEKEE (reference sequence). CDR3 in DNA: TGTGCCAGCAGCTCCTCCCCGACAGGGACTTATCAGCCCCAGCATTTT. Translation: CASSSSPTGTYQPQHF. Combining the CDR3 with reference TRBV5-5 and TRBJ1-5 gives the whole variable domain DAGVTQSPTHLIKTRGQQVTLRCSPISGHKSVSWYQQVLGQGPQFIFQYYEKEERGRGNFPDRFSARQFPNYSSELNVNALLLGDSALYLCASSSSPTGTYQPQHFGDGTRLSIL.

In its sample, this clone was seen once. V and J are TRBV5-1 and TRBJ2-7; no clear D. The V gene's germline CDR1 is SGHRS and CDR2 YFSETQ. Deletions cut 2 bases from V and 0 bases from J, with 9 bases between. This CDR3 has 14 amino acids. The CDR3 region is CASSFVGDSYEQYF. The CDR3 DNA follows: TGCGCCAGCAGCTTTGTTGGCGACTCCTACGAGCAGTACTTC.

The CDR3 protein is CASSLVGGAYGYTF. The CDR3 nucleotides read TGTGCCAGCAGCTTAGTAGGGGGGGCCTATGGCTACACCTTC. The chain uses TRBV7-2 and TRBJ1-2, with D possibly matching TRBD1 (6 bases). CDR3 length: 14 amino acids. V dropped 1 base and J dropped 4 bases, with 10 bases sitting between them. CDR1 is SGHTA and CDR2 is FQGNSA in the germline V gene.

The chain joins TRBV7-8 to TRBJ2-7, with 11 bases identical to TRBD2. Looked up from germline, CDR1 is SGHVS and CDR2 is FQNEAQ. This CDR3 is 15 amino acids long. V lost 1 base and J lost 1; bases outside the gene matches: 0. CDR3: CASSLGTSGSYEQYF. In DNA, the CDR3 is TGTGCCAGCAGCTTAGGGACTAGCGGGTCCTACGAGCAGTACTTC.

The rearrangement uses TRBV5-1 and TRBJ2-5, with TRBD2 matching over 8 bases. V lost 3 bases to trimming and J lost 2 bases; unmatched junction nucleotides: 3. CDR3 length: 14 amino acids. From germline, CDR1 is SGHRS and CDR2 YFSETQ. CDR3 sequence (DNA): TGCGCCAGCAGCTCTGTAGCGGGGCAAGAGACCCAGTACTTC. Amino acid sequence: CASSSVAGQETQYF.